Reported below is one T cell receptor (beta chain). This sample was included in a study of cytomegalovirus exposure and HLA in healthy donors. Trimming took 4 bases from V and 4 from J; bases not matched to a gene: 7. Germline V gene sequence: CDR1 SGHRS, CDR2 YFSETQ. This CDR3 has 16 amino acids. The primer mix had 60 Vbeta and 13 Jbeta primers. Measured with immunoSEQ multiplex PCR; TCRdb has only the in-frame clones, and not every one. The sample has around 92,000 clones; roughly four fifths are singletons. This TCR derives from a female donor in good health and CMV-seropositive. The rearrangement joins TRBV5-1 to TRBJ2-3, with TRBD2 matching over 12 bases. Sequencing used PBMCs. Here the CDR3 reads CASSLRLAGAADTQYF. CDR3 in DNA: TGCGCCAGCAGCCTCCGACTAGCGGGGGCGGCAGATACGCAGTATTTT.